The T cell receptor beta chain described here comes from a study of T cell repertoires in cytomegalovirus infection. Study summary: It was the public TCR beta signatures that indicated both CMV infection and matching HLA type. Study-level results: HLA-C-restricted, CMV-specific TCR beta clonotypes were dominant ex vivo. Pooled public TCR beta family frequency picked out CMV carriers with the relevant HLA.

This clonotype came up a few times. The target antigen is unknown. TCRdb used MiXCR to reprocess the reads, holding one entry per CDR3 protein. The sample lists 160,000 or so distinct CDR3 sequences, 15% to 20% occurring once. The origin of this receptor is a human donor in good health (CMV status not recorded). Some clones in this sample may be carry-over from other donors' samples. The sample consisted of CD8+ T cells from PBMCs.

The CDR3 bases are TGTGCCAGCAGTTCAGATACGGGGGATACGCAGTATTTT. It codes for CASSSDTGDTQYF. V and J are TRBV6-6 and TRBJ2-3; D may be TRBD2 (5 bases). The V end was cut by 4 bases, the J end by 6 bases, with 11 bases between. Germline CDR1 and CDR2: MNHNY and SVGAGI (reference sequence). The CDR3 runs 13 residues.